The clone carrying this TCR beta chain was picked up a small number of times. TCRdb re-called the PCR reads through MiXCR, storing one row per CDR3 protein. The sample contains roughly 90,000 distinct CDR3 sequences, roughly 25% of which appear only once. The record originates from a study of molecular identifiers for immune sequencing clone quantification. Germline V gene data show CDR1 as SGHRS and CDR2 as YFSETQ. The CDR3 extends over 13 amino acids. V shed 6 bases and J shed 3 bases, with 9 bases lying between them. Sequences were obtained from naive CD8+ T cells from blood, with Jurkat cell RNA spiked in. Documented subset: FACS-sorted CD8+CD4-CCR7+CD45RA+ naive T cells. The sequence came from a human donor in good health. Some libraries in this study had Jurkat cell RNA spiked in. The rearrangement links TRBV5-1 to TRBJ2-2; no firm D call. This chain's CDR3 is CASNFFYTGELFF. The CDR3 DNA reads as TGCGCCAGCAATTTTTTCTACACCGGGGAGCTGTTTTTT. Together with reference TRBV5-1 and TRBJ2-2, the CDR3 gives the full variable domain: KAGVTQTPRYLIKTRGQQVTLSCSPISGHRSVSWYQQTPGQGLQFLFEYFSETQRNKGNFPGRFSGRQFSNSRSEMNVSTLELGDSALYLCASNFFYTGELFFGEGSRLTVL.